Below are 19 T cell receptor beta chains sequenced from a single sample in a study of T cell responses to AZD1222 COVID-19 vaccine. This table comes from immunoSEQ multiplex PCR, and its TCRdb copy is limited to in-frame clones, with some not included. The table includes 120,000 to 150,000 clones, almost 90% detected once. The sequencing used peripheral blood, collected on day 0 of AZD1222 vaccination. The receptors originated from an adult in good health.

This clone occurred once. The chain is built from TRBV7-9 and TRBJ2-1, with D possibly matching TRBD1 (5 bases). The CDR3 runs 14 residues. V dropped 5 bases and J dropped 10 bases, with 18 bases sitting between them. The germline V gene encodes CDR1 SEHNR and CDR2 FQNEAQ (reference sequence). The CDR3 region has the DNA TGTGCCAGCAGCCCAACCCGTCAGGGTGGAGAGCAGTTCTTC. Residues: CASSPTRQGGEQFF.

The chain employs TRBV23-1 and TRBJ2-7; 8 positions agree with TRBD1. TRBV23-1 is an open reading frame whose function is uncertain. V gave up 9 bases and J gave up 2 bases; unmatched junction bases: 6. This CDR3 is 13 amino acids long. For the CDR3, the DNA is TGCGCCAGGACCAGGGGGCTAACCTACGAGCAGTACTTC. This encodes CARTRGLTYEQYF.

The J gene is TRBJ2-7, the V gene TRBV7-8, with TRBD2 matching 8 bases. This CDR3 spans 14 amino acids. Losses at the gene ends were 5 bases for V and 7 bases for J; bases not matched to a gene: 10. Germline V gene lookup returns CDR1 SGHVS and CDR2 FQNEAQ. The CDR3 sequence is CASSPTGLVREQYF. CDR3 DNA: TGTGCCAGCAGCCCAACGGGACTAGTGAGGGAGCAGTACTTC.

J is TRBJ1-1 and V is TRBV29-1; no reliable D call. Trimming removed 4 bases at V and 5 bases at J, with 11 bases between. Per germline, CDR1 SQVTM and CDR2 ANQGSEA. CDR3 length: 12 residues. The CDR3 region is CSVVWMGTEAFF. In DNA, the CDR3 is TGCAGCGTTGTTTGGATGGGGACTGAAGCTTTCTTT.

The chain joins TRBV6-2 or TRBV6-3 to TRBJ2-7; D is perhaps TRBD1 or TRBD2 (6 bases each). V lost 3 bases to trimming and J lost 3 bases, with 12 bases between them. Germline V gives CDR1 MNHEY, CDR2 SVGEGT. The CDR3 totals 14 residues. DNA for the CDR3: TGTGCCAGCAGTTATAGCGGACAGATCTACGAGCAGTACTTC. It yields the protein CASSYSGQIYEQYF.

V and J are TRBV12-1 and TRBJ2-1; no check of the table's D call, TRBD2, against the DNA was made. TRBV12-1 is listed as a pseudogene. The CDR3 is made up of 16 amino acids. The CDR3 is CASSSTGTSSYNEQFF. CDR3 DNA sequence: TGTGCCAGCAGCTCGACCGGGACTAGCTCCTACAATGAGCAGTTCTTC.

This clone has just one count. The V call is TRBV5-8, the J call TRBJ2-3; 7 bases are a match to TRBD1. V trimming: 4 bases; J trimming: 0 bases; junction bases outside the gene matches: 2. This CDR3 region has 14 residues. CDR1 is SGHTS, CDR2 YDEGEE, per germline. The DNA of the CDR3 is TGTGCCAGCAGCCAGGGACAGAGCACAGATACGCAGTATTTT. It yields the protein CASSQGQSTDTQYF. Using reference TRBV5-8 and TRBJ2-3 for the parts outside the CDR3, the full variable domain is EAGVTQSPTHLIKTRGQQATLRCSPISGHTSVYWYQQALGLGLQFLLWYDEGEERNRGNFPPRFSGRQFPNYSSELNVNALELEDSALYLCASSQGQSTDTQYFGPGTRLTVL.

V is TRBV7-2 and J is TRBJ2-1; 10 bases match TRBD2. The CDR3 covers 17 residues. Germline CDR1 and CDR2: SGHTA and FQGNSA. Trimming took 2 bases from V and 5 from J; bases not matched to a gene: 9. The DNA for the CDR3 is TGTGCCAGCAGCTTACCCCTAGCGGGAGTCTACCACAATGAGCAGTTCTTC. This sequence encodes CASSLPLAGVYHNEQFF.

V usage is TRBV7-2 and J usage is TRBJ2-7; D is perhaps TRBD1 (5 bases). This CDR3 spans 14 amino acids. The V gene lost 3 bases and the J gene lost 4 bases, with 13 bases spanning the gap. Germline CDR1 is SGHTA and CDR2 is FQGNSA. The CDR3: CASSLGPTGYEQYF. In nucleotides, the CDR3 is TGTGCCAGCAGCTTGGGCCCAACAGGATACGAGCAGTACTTC.

This clone was picked up a small number of times. This chain joins TRBV28 and TRBJ2-7, with 7 bases aligning to TRBD1. In germline, CDR1 is MDHEN, CDR2 SYDVKM. This CDR3 is built from 13 residues. The CDR3 DNA reads as TGTGCAGTTCAACGGACAGGCATCTACGAGCAGTACTTC. Its translation: CAVQRTGIYEQYF.

The CDR3 bases are TGTGCCAGCAGTGACTTCAGAAGCGGGGTGGGCACAGATACGCAGTATTTT. Protein product: CASSDFRSGVGTDTQYF. J is TRBJ2-3 and V is TRBV25-1; the match to TRBD2 covers 7 bases. This CDR3 contains 17 residues. Losses at the gene ends were 3 bases for V and 1 base for J; bases not matched to a gene: 10. Germline CDR1 is MGHDK and CDR2 is SYGVNS.

The CDR3 DNA sequence: TGTGCCAGCAGTTTAGCGGTCGGGACCTCACCCCTCCACTTT. It translates to CASSLAVGTSPLHF. The chain employs TRBV28 and TRBJ1-6, with TRBD1 as a possible D gene (5 bases). The germline V and J ends were trimmed by 2 bases and 10 bases, with 12 bases remaining between them. From germline, CDR1 is MDHEN and CDR2 SYDVKM. The CDR3 has 14 residues.

V gene TRBV10-3 combines with J gene TRBJ1-5, with 8 bases that match TRBD1. Trimming removed 10 bases from V and 2 bases from J; junction bases left unmatched: 4. The CDR3 is made up of 13 amino acids. Germline V lookup: CDR1 ENHRY, CDR2 SYGVKD. CDR3 protein: CATTDRGNQPQHF. In DNA, the CDR3 is TGTGCCACAACGGACAGGGGCAATCAGCCCCAGCATTTT.

Concerning this clone itself: The same CDR3 is also encoded by other DNA sequences in this sample. V gene TRBV29-1 combines with J gene TRBJ1-1, with D hard to call. CDR3 length: 12 residues. Germline-derived CDR1 and CDR2 are SQVTM and ANQGSEA. V dropped 4 bases and J dropped 1 base, with 7 bases sitting between them. CDR3 sequence (DNA): TGCAGCGTTGCACCAGGGAACACTGAAGCTTTCTTT. Translation gives CSVAPGNTEAFF.

The rearrangement joins TRBV5-4 to TRBJ2-2; TRBD2 matches at 7 bases. This CDR3 has 16 amino acids. V shed 4 bases and J 2 bases; nucleotides not matched to a gene: 8. From germline, CDR1 is SGHNT and CDR2 YYREEE (reference sequence). CDR3 protein: CASSPGSGANTGELFF. The DNA for the CDR3 is TGTGCCAGCAGCCCCGGAAGCGGGGCCAACACCGGGGAGCTGTTTTTT.

This chain joins TRBV9 and TRBJ2-7, with D perhaps given as TRBD1 or TRBD2 (5 bases each). V lost 3 bases to trimming and J lost 3 bases, with 16 bases between them. Germline V gene sequence: CDR1 SGDLS, CDR2 YYNGEE. The CDR3 totals 15 residues. The CDR3 DNA sequence: TGTGCCAGCAGCGGGCCCGGGACCCTTGGCTACGAGCAGTACTTC. It specifies CASSGPGTLGYEQYF.

This rearrangement joins TRBV11-2 to TRBJ1-4; the D gene is possibly TRBD1 (5 bases). The CDR3 extends over 15 amino acids. Germline V gives CDR1 SGHAT, CDR2 FQNNGV. V was trimmed by 5 bases and J by 2 bases, leaving 12 bases between them. The CDR3 DNA follows: TGTGCCAGCAGCAGTACGTGGGGGACTAATGAAAAACTGTTTTTT. Translating it yields CASSSTWGTNEKLFF.

V usage is TRBV13 and J usage is TRBJ2-7; 10 nucleotides align to TRBD2. This CDR3 region has 14 residues. V lost 4 bases, J lost 0 bases, and 0 bases stayed unmatched. Germline-derived CDR1 and CDR2 are PRHDT and FYEKMQ (reference sequence). In nucleotides, the CDR3 is TGTGCCAGCAGCTCTAGCGGGAGCTCCTACGAGCAGTACTTC. It translates to CASSSSGSSYEQYF.

This chain links TRBV9 with TRBJ1-6, with a possible D match to TRBD1 (5 bases). With 3 bases removed from V and 6 bases from J, the gap between germline ends came to 13 bases. The CDR3 is 15 residues long. Looked up from germline, CDR1 is SGDLS and CDR2 is YYNGEE. In DNA form, the CDR3 reads TGTGCCAGCAGCGACCGGACAAATCTTAATTCACCCCTCCACTTT. Translated: CASSDRTNLNSPLHF.